The 30 T cell receptor beta chains listed next were all sequenced from one sample in a study of tumor and adjacent non-tumor tissue in lung cancer. This sample's RNA came from whole unsorted tissue. Distant lung tissue was collected more than 3 cm away from the tumor edge. Three rounds of nested PCR, following a modified ARM-PCR protocol, produced the TCRbeta library. Using its own MiXCR run on the multiplex PCR reads, TCRdb lists one record per CDR3 protein. Of around 80,000 distinct CDR3 sequences in the sample, over 65% were seen once. The sequencing sample was made of distant non-tumor lung tissue. These receptors were obtained from a man in his 70s with non-small cell lung cancer.

The genes are TRBV11-2 and TRBJ2-1; a possible D gene is TRBD2 (5 bases). This CDR3 is built from 18 residues. V was cut by 0 bases and J by 2 bases, with 17 bases left in between. Per germline, CDR1 SGHAT and CDR2 FQNNGV. CDR3 nucleotide sequence: TGTGCCAGCAGCTTAGAACGTCTAGGGCGGACTCCCTACAATGAGCAGTTCTTC. Encoded protein: CASSLERLGRTPYNEQFF.

This clonotype was recorded at least ten times. The J gene is TRBJ2-5, the V gene TRBV20-1; 7 bases fit TRBD2. The junction had 4 bases not matched to a gene; V was cut back by 3 bases and J by 3 bases. CDR3 length: 13 residues. From germline, CDR1 is DFQATT and CDR2 SNEGSKA (reference sequence). The CDR3 reads CSASGLAEETQYF. CDR3 sequence (DNA): TGCAGTGCTAGCGGTCTAGCGGAAGAGACCCAGTACTTC.

The V and J genes are TRBV4-2 and TRBJ1-2, with D unclear. CDR3 length equals 15 residues. Trimming pared 3 bases from V and 8 bases from J, leaving 19 bases between. CDR1 is LGHNA, CDR2 YNFKEQ, per germline. The CDR3 DNA reads TGTGCCAGCAGCCAGCTGGTACACGGGATCATCGGCTACACCTTC. Residues: CASSQLVHGIIGYTF.

As concerns this clonotype: A much larger clone lies a single base off, so this may be a read error. The chain links TRBV5-5 to TRBJ2-3; 7 bases agree with TRBD2. CDR1 SGHKS and CDR2 YYEKEE come from the germline V gene (reference sequence). The ends lost 4 bases at V and 3 bases at J; junction bases unmatched: 11. This CDR3 region has 16 residues. The chain's CDR3 is CASSPPGTILTDTQYF. The CDR3 bases are TGTGCCAGCAGCCCGCCCGGGACTATTCTAACAGATACGCAGTATTTT.

Many counts were recorded for this clonotype. The chain carries TRBV6-1 and TRBJ2-3; D call uncertain. The CDR3 is made up of 13 amino acids. Trimming cost V 6 bases and J 0 bases, with 7 bases left between them. Germline CDR1 reads MNHNS; CDR2 reads SASEGT. This CDR3 reads CASRPASTDTQYF. In DNA form, the CDR3 reads TGTGCCAGCAGACCCGCTAGCACAGATACGCAGTATTTT.

In regard to this clonotype: A much larger clonotype is one base distant, so this may be a read error. V gene TRBV6-6 combines with J gene TRBJ2-2; 7 bases map to TRBD2. This CDR3 spans 15 amino acids. Looked up from germline, CDR1 is MNHNY and CDR2 is SVGAGI (reference sequence). Unmatched junction bases numbered 8, after V lost 5 bases and J lost 5 bases. CDR3 amino acids: CASSHLGGRTGELFF. DNA for the CDR3: TGTGCCAGCAGTCATCTGGGAGGGAGGACCGGGGAGCTGTTTTTT.

Remarks on this clonotype: An end of the junction does not agree with germline; a read error may underlie this. The chain's CDR3 is CASSLLGGYDQYF. The CDR3 DNA reads TGTGCCAGCAGCTTGCTTGGTGGATACGATCAGTACTTC. This rearrangement joins TRBV11-1 to TRBJ2-7; D gene ambiguous. CDR1 SGHAT and CDR2 FQDESV come from the germline V gene (reference sequence). The length of the CDR3 is 13 residues.

This clonotype was counted once. Since a much larger clone is just one base distant, this may be a read error. In DNA, the CDR3 is TGCAGTGTTAGAGAAGACAGCTATGGCTACACCTTC. Amino acids: CSVREDSYGYTF. The J gene is TRBJ1-2, the V gene TRBV20-1, with a possible D match to TRBD1 (5 bases). Germline-derived CDR1 and CDR2 are DFQATT and SNEGSKA (reference sequence). The CDR3 covers 12 residues.

J is TRBJ1-2 and V is TRBV6-5; tentatively, D is TRBD1 (5 bases). Germline V lookup: CDR1 MNHEY, CDR2 SVGAGI. The CDR3 is 12 residues long. V shed 9 bases and J shed 4 bases, with 12 bases lying between them. The CDR3 loop is CASWGDGYGYTF. The CDR3 DNA reads TGTGCCAGTTGGGGGGATGGCTATGGCTACACCTTC.

This clonotype was found once. The rearrangement uses TRBV29-1 and TRBJ1-2; D ambiguous. Germline V gene sequence: CDR1 SQVTM, CDR2 ANQGSEA. V was pared by 5 bases and J by 6 bases, with 25 bases between. The CDR3 totals 16 residues. CDR3 in amino acids: CSVLAYQSSGEDGYTF. The CDR3 bases are TGCAGCGTTCTCGCCTATCAATCCTCTGGAGAAGATGGCTACACCTTC.

Regarding this clonotype: Since the CDR3 does not end with the conserved phenylalanine or tryptophan, this likely comes from a read error. The chain joins TRBV20-1 to TRBJ2-7; unclear D gene. CDR1 and CDR2 (germline): DFQATT, SNEGSKA (reference sequence). This CDR3 contains 15 residues. CDR3 sequence reads: CSVREGLVGTYEQYL. CDR3 nucleotides: TGCAGTGTTAGAGAAGGATTAGTGGGGACCTACGAGCAGTACTTA.

The rearrangement uses TRBV7-3 and TRBJ2-4, with D perhaps being TRBD1 or TRBD2 (5 bases each). From germline, CDR1 is SGHTA and CDR2 FQGTGA. This CDR3 contains 13 residues. V was cut by 5 bases and J by 9 bases, with 14 bases left in between. CDR3 protein: CASSEGRWGIQYF. The CDR3 nucleotides are TGTGCCAGCAGCGAGGGACGGTGGGGCATTCAGTACTTC.

At least ten counts were recorded for this clonotype. The chain employs TRBV6-4 and TRBJ2-1, with TRBD2 identical over 8 bases. The CDR3 runs 15 residues. Germline-derived CDR1 and CDR2 are MRHNA and SNTAGT. V lost 5 bases and J lost 4; bases outside the gene matches: 7. The CDR3 nucleotides read TGTGCCAGCAGTCGGTTAGCGGGACTATACAATGAGCAGTTCTTC. Translation gives CASSRLAGLYNEQFF.

Concerning this clonotype itself: The junction does not match germline at one end; this may be a read error. The chain recombines TRBV6-2 or TRBV6-3 with TRBJ1-5; no clear D. CDR3 length: 15 amino acids. The germline V gene has CDR1 MNHEY and CDR2 SVGEGT. The CDR3 nucleotides read TGTACCAGCAGTCAGAACCTGAGGGGCAATCAGCCCCAGCATTTT. This gives the protein CTSSQNLRGNQPQHF.

The rearrangement uses TRBV25-1 and TRBJ2-7, with 9 bases matching TRBD2. The CDR3 is 15 amino acids. Germline trimming cut 6 bases from V and 5 bases from J; bases unmatched to any gene: 11. Germline V gives CDR1 MGHDK, CDR2 SYGVNS. DNA of the CDR3: TGTGCCAGCAGCCTCCCGGGACTAGCTACCAACGAGCAGTACTTC. Translated, it gives CASSLPGLATNEQYF.

Concerning this clonotype itself: The junction does not match germline at one end; this may be a read error. The chain recombines TRBV11-3 with TRBJ1-1; D not certain. Germline loops: CDR1 SGHNT, CDR2 YENEEA. The CDR3 extends over 13 amino acids. CDR3: CASRSPANTEAIF. In DNA, the CDR3 is TGTGCCAGCAGATCCCCGGCGAACACTGAAGCTATCTTT. Complete variable domain (other parts from reference TRBV11-3 and TRBJ1-1): EAGVVQSPRYKIIEKKQPVAFWCNPISGHNTLYWYLQNLGQGPELLIRYENEEAVDDSQLPKDRFSAERLKGVDSTLKIQPAELGDSAVYLCASRSPANTEAIFGQGTRLTVV.

Details on this clonotype: A junction boundary mismatches the germline segment, possibly from a read error. The chain couples TRBV11-2 to TRBJ2-5; unclear D gene. This CDR3 has 14 residues. From germline, CDR1 is SGHAT and CDR2 FQNNGV. Here the CDR3 reads CTSSLDGMDETQYF. The CDR3 DNA reads TGTACCAGCAGCTTAGATGGCATGGACGAGACCCAATACTTC.

This clonotype showed up many times. V usage is TRBV12-3 or TRBV12-4 and J usage is TRBJ1-2, with D maybe TRBD1 (6 bases). V gave up 3 bases and J gave up 4 bases, with 9 bases separating them. The CDR3 is 13 residues long. The CDR3 reads CASSFPRGYGYTF. As DNA, the CDR3 is TGTGCCAGCAGTTTTCCCAGGGGCTATGGCTACACCTTC.

As for this clonotype: At one boundary the junction diverges from the germline segment, which might be a read error. The gene calls are TRBV4-1 and TRBJ2-3; D call uncertain. The CDR3 is 15 residues long. Germline CDR1 is MGHRA and CDR2 is YSYEKL. CDR3 sequence reads: CAGSQPSLSTDTQYF. The CDR3 nucleotides read TGCGCCGGCAGCCAGCCGTCGTTAAGCACAGATACGCAGTATTTT.

Comment on this clonotype: This may be a read error, as it is one base from a much larger clone. The rearrangement joins TRBV28 to TRBJ2-3; no reliable D call. The CDR3 runs to 16 residues. Germline values: CDR1 MDHEN, CDR2 SYDVKM. The CDR3 DNA reads TGTGCCAGCAGCCCAACCCAATCTTCTCACACAGATACGCATTATTTT. Amino acids: CASSPTQSSHTDTHYF.

This clonotype occurred a few times. A much larger clone is a single base away; this may be a read error. The chain joins TRBV5-4 to TRBJ1-1; weak D call: TRBD1 (6 bases). The CDR3 runs 13 residues. Germline V lookup: CDR1 SGHNT, CDR2 YYREEE (reference sequence). The CDR3 sequence: CANSSGQNTEAFF. The CDR3 DNA is TGTGCCAACAGCTCGGGACAGAACACTGAAGCTTTCTTT.

Concerning this clonotype itself: This may be a read error: a much more frequent sequence differs by one nucleotide. The CDR3 does not close with the conserved phenylalanine or tryptophan, likely indicating a read error. The chain couples TRBV12-3 or TRBV12-4 to TRBJ2-5; unclear D gene. The CDR3 has 14 amino acids. V was cut by 6 bases and J by 1 base, with 12 bases left in between. CDR3: CASSDRRRQETQYL. For the CDR3, the DNA is TGTGCCAGCAGCGATAGACGGCGCCAAGAGACCCAGTACCTC.

V usage is TRBV11-1 and J usage is TRBJ1-2; 8 nucleotides line up with TRBD1. V lost 5 bases, J lost 13 bases, and 21 bases stayed unmatched. In germline, CDR1 is SGHAT, CDR2 FQDESV (reference sequence). The CDR3 extends over 16 amino acids. The DNA for the CDR3 is TGTGCCAGCAGCGACGGACAGGGACAAACCTCCTATGGCAGCACCTTC. Protein sequence: CASSDGQGQTSYGSTF.

A word on this clonotype: Just one base apart from a much larger clone, this may be a read error. This sequence joins TRBV5-5 and TRBJ2-7; D uncertain. The CDR3 is 13 residues long. Germline V lookup: CDR1 SGHKS, CDR2 YYEKEE (reference sequence). The ends were cut back, 0 bases at V and 6 bases at J, with 10 bases in the middle. The CDR3 reads CASSLASFPEQYF. Written as DNA, the CDR3 is TGTGCCAGCAGCTTGGCTTCGTTTCCCGAGCAGTACTTC.

Regarding this clonotype: The junction differs from germline at one of its ends, possibly a read error. V and J are TRBV6-6 and TRBJ1-5, with unresolved D. The CDR3 extends over 13 amino acids. CDR1 and CDR2 from the germline V gene are MNHNY and SVGAGI (reference sequence). The CDR3 is CASSQSENQPQHF. In DNA, the CDR3 is TGTGCCAGCAGCCAGTCAGAAAACCAGCCCCAACATTTT.

This clonotype has more than one count but fewer than ten. CDR3 nucleotides: TGTGCCAGTAATTCCGGAACAGGGGGCTCTGGGGCCAACGTCCTGACTTTC. Protein sequence: CASNSGTGGSGANVLTF. The chain is built from TRBV6-5 and TRBJ2-6; the match to TRBD1 covers 8 bases. In germline, CDR1 is MNHEY, CDR2 SVGAGI. The ends lost 9 bases at V and 0 bases at J; junction bases unmatched: 10. The CDR3 has 17 amino acids.

This clonotype rates as medium-sized (0.01 to 0.1%). J is TRBJ1-1 and V is TRBV6-5, with D possibly TRBD1 on 5 matching bases. Trimming stripped 8 bases from V and 0 bases from J, with 10 bases between. This CDR3 is 13 amino acids long. Looked up from germline, CDR1 is MNHEY and CDR2 is SVGAGI. CDR3 bases: TGTGCCAGCTGTGACAGACTGAACACTGAAGCTTTCTTT. It is translated as CASCDRLNTEAFF.

On this clonotype: Relative to the germline gene, one junction end is altered; a read error may explain this. This sequence joins TRBV6-5 and TRBJ2-7; D remains ambiguous. CDR3 length: 16 amino acids. Germline CDR1 MNHEY, CDR2 SVGAGI. The CDR3 coding sequence is TGTGCCAGCAGTCGCAGCAGAAAGGCTGCGTCCTATGAGCAGTACTTC. Translating gives CASSRSRKAASYEQYF.

The gene calls are TRBV6-6 and TRBJ1-1; D gene unclear. The CDR3 has 13 residues. Germline values: CDR1 MNHNY, CDR2 SVGAGI (reference sequence). V was clipped by 5 bases and J by 5 bases, with 12 bases between them. The DNA for the CDR3 is TGTGCCAGCAGTGGCAGGATAAAGACTGAAGCTTTCTTT. Its translation is CASSGRIKTEAFF.

On this clonotype: One end of the junction fails to match germline, which may point to a read error. The V and J genes are TRBV13 and TRBJ2-3; maybe TRBD2 (5 bases). This CDR3 has 15 residues. Germline V lookup: CDR1 PRHDT, CDR2 FYEKMQ (reference sequence). For the CDR3, the DNA is TGTACCAGCAGCCAAAGCGGAGCGCTAGCAGATACGCAGTATTTT. Its protein product is CTSSQSGALADTQYF.